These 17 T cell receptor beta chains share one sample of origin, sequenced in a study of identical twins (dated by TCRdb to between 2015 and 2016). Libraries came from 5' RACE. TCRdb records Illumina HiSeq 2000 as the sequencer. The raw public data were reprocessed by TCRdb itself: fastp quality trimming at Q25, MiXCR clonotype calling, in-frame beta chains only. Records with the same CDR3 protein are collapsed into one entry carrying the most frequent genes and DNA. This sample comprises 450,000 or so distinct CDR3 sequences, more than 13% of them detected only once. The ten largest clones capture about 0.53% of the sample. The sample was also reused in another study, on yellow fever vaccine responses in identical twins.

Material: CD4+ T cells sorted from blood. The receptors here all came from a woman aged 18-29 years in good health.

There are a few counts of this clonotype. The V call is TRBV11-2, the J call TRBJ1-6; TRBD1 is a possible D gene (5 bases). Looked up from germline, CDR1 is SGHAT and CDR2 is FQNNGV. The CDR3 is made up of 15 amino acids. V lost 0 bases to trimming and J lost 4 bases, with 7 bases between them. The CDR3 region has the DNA TGTGCCAGCAGCTTAGATGGGGGATATAATTCACCCCTCCACTTT. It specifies CASSLDGGYNSPLHF. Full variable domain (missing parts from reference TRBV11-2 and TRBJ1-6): EAGVAQSPRYKIIEKRQSVAFWCNPISGHATLYWYQQILGQGPKLLIQFQNNGVVDDSQLPKDRFSAERLKGVDSTLKIQPAKLEDSAVYLCASSLDGGYNSPLHFGNGTRLTVT.

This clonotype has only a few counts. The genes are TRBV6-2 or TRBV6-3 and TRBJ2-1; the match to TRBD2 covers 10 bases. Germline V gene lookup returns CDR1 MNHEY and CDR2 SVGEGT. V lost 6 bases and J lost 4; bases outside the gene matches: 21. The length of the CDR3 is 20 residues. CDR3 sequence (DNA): TGTGCCAGCAGCTTGAGGTTAGCGGGAGGCCCCGTAACGAAATACAATGAGCAGTTCTTC. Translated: CASSLRLAGGPVTKYNEQFF.

As DNA, the CDR3 is TGTGCCACTGGGGACCACCGTCCGGCAGATACGCAGTATTTT. Translation: CATGDHRPADTQYF. The gene calls are TRBV6-1 and TRBJ2-3; D may correspond to TRBD1 or TRBD2 (5 bases each). Germline V CDR1 and CDR2: MNHNS, SASEGT. CDR3 length: 14 residues. The V gene lost 10 bases and the J gene lost 4 bases, with 18 bases spanning the gap.

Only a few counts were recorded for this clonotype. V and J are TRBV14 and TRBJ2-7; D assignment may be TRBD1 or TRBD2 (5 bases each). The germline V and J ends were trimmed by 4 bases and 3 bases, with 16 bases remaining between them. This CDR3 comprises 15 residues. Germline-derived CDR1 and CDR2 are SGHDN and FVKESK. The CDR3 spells CASSPGTPASYEQYF. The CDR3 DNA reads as TGTGCCAGCAGCCCGGGGACCCCCGCGAGCTACGAGCAGTACTTC.

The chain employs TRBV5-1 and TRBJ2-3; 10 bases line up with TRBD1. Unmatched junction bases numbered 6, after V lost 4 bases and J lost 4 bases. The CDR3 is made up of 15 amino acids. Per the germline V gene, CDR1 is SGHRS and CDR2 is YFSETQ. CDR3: CASSEGQGVADTQYF. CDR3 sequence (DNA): TGCGCCAGCAGCGAAGGACAGGGGGTAGCAGATACGCAGTATTTT.

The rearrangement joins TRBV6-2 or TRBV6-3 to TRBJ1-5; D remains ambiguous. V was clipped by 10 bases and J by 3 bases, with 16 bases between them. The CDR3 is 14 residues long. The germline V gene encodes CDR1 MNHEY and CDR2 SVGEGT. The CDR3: CATRRDNSNQPQHF. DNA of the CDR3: TGTGCCACCAGACGGGATAATTCCAATCAGCCCCAGCATTTT.

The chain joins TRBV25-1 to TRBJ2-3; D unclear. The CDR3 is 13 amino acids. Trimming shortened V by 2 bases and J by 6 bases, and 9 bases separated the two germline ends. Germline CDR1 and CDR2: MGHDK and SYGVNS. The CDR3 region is CASSERVLDTQYF. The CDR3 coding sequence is TGTGCCAGCAGTGAACGCGTCCTCGATACGCAGTATTTT.

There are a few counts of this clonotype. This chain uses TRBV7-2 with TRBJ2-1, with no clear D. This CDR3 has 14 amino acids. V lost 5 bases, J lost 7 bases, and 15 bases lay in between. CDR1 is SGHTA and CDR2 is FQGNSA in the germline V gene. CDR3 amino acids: CASSPMSLGNEQFF. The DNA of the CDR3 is TGTGCCAGCAGCCCCATGAGCCTAGGAAATGAGCAGTTCTTC.

In DNA, the CDR3 is TGCAGTGCTAGGAAGAGCGGGGGAGGCGCCTACGAGCAGTACTTC. Translating gives CSARKSGGGAYEQYF. The chain links TRBV20-1 to TRBJ2-7; 8 positions agree with TRBD2. Unmatched junction bases numbered 9, after V lost 3 bases and J lost 2 bases. Germline V gene lookup returns CDR1 DFQATT and CDR2 SNEGSKA (reference sequence). There are 15 residues in the CDR3.

CDR3 amino acids: CSARDIALETQYF. CDR3 in DNA: TGCAGTGCTAGAGATATAGCGTTGGAGACCCAGTACTTC. The chain combines TRBV20-1 with TRBJ2-5, with D possibly matching TRBD2 (5 bases). This CDR3 region has 13 residues. The germline CDR1 and CDR2 sequences are DFQATT and SNEGSKA (reference sequence). V shed 0 bases and J shed 5 bases, with 10 bases lying between them.

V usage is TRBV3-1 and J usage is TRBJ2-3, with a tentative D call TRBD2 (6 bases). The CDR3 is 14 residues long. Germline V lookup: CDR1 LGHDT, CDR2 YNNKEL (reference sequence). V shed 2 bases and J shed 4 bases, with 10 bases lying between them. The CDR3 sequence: CASSQRRGSDTQYF. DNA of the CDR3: TGTGCCAGCAGCCAAAGGCGGGGTTCAGATACGCAGTATTTT.

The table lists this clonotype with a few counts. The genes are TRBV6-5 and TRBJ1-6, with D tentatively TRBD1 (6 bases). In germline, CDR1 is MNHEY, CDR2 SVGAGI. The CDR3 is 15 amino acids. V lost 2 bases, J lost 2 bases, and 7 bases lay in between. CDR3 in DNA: TGTGCCAGCAGTTACGAGGGGGCCTATAATTCACCCCTCCACTTT. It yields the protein CASSYEGAYNSPLHF.

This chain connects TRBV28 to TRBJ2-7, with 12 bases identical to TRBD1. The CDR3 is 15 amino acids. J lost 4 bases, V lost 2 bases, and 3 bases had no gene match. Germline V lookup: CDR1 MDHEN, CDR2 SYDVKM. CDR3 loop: CASSLAGQGAYEQYF. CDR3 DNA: TGTGCCAGCAGTTTAGCGGGACAGGGGGCGTACGAGCAGTACTTC.

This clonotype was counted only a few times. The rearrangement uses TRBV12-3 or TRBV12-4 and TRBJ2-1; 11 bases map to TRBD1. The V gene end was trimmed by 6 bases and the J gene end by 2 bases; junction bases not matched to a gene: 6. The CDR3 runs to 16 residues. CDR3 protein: CASSSGQGAAYNEQFF. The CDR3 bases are TGTGCCAGCAGCTCCGGACAGGGGGCGGCCTACAATGAGCAGTTCTTC.

As DNA, the CDR3 is TGCAGTGCTTCGACTAGGGACGAGCAGTACTTC. Translated: CSASTRDEQYF. The V and J genes are TRBV20-1 and TRBJ2-7, with D tentatively TRBD2 (6 bases). Germline CDR1 reads DFQATT; CDR2 reads SNEGSKA (reference sequence). The germline V and J ends were trimmed by 5 bases and 5 bases, with 10 bases remaining between them. The CDR3 runs 11 residues.

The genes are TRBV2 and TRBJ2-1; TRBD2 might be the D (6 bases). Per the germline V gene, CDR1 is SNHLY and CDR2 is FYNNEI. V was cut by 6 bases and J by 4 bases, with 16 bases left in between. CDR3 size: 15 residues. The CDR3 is CASSLTEGLYNEQFF. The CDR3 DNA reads TGTGCCAGCAGCCTCACGGAGGGGTTATACAATGAGCAGTTCTTC.

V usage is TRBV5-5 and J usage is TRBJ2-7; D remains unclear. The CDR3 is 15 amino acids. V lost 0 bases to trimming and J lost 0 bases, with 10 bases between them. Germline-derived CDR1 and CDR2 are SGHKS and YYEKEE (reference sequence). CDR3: CASSLEAESSYEQYF. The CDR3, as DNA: TGTGCCAGCAGCTTGGAGGCCGAGAGCTCCTACGAGCAGTACTTC.